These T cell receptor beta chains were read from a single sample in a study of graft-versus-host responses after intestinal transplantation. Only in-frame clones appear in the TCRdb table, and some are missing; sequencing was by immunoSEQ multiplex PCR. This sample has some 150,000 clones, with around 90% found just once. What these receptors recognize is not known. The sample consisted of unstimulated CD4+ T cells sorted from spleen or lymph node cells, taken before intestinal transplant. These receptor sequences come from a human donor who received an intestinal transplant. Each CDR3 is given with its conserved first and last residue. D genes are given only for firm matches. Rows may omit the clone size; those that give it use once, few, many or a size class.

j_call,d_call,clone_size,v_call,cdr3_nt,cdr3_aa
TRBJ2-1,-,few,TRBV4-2,TGTGCCAGCAGCGCCGCGACCTCTAGAGCCCCTCAGTTCTTC,CASSAATSRAPQFF
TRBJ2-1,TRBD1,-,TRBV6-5,TGTGCCAGCAGTTACCCTGGGACAGGGGCGCGCAATGAGCAGTTCTTC,CASSYPGTGARNEQFF
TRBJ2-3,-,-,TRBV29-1,TGCAGCGCCAGCCTGACACAGAGCACAGATACGCAGTATTTT,CSASLTQSTDTQYF
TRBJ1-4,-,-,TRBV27,TGTGCCAGCAGTTTTTCAGGTAATGAAAAACTGTTTTTT,CASSFSGNEKLFF
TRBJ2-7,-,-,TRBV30,TGTGCCTGGACCGAAGCCGGCGAGCAGTACTTC,CAWTEAGEQYF
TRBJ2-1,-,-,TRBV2,TGTGCCAGCAGTGAAATTGATGAGCAGTTCTTC,CASSEIDEQFF
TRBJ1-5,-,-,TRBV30,TGTGCCTGGAGGCCGTCCGGGACACCCTATAGCAATCAGCCCCAGCATTTT,CAWRPSGTPYSNQPQHF
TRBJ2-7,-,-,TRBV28,TGTGCCAGCACATCCCCCTCGGGCGGCGGGGAGCAGTACTTC,CASTSPSGGGEQYF
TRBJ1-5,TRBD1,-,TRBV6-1,TGTGCCAGCAGTGAAGCGACAGGGGGCCGCCTTTTGCATTTT,CASSEATGGRLLHF
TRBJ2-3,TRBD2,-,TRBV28,TGTGCCAGCAGGGTGGGACTAGCGGGGTCCCAGGATACGCAGTATTTT,CASRVGLAGSQDTQYF
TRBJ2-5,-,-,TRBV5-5,TGTGCCAGCAGCTTGGCGGTAACGCAGGGGGGCGACCAGTACTTC,CASSLAVTQGGDQYF
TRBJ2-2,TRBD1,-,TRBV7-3,TGTGCCAGCAGCTTATTAAAGGGGGCTAACTTGGACACCGGGGAGCTGTTTTTT,CASSLLKGANLDTGELFF
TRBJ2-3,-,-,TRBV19,TGTGCCAGTACCGCGGGACAGTGGACAGATACGCAGTATTTT,CASTAGQWTDTQYF
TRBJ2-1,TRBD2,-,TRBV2,TGTGCCAGCTTTAGAGCGGGAACCCACAATGAGCAGTTCTTC,CASFRAGTHNEQFF
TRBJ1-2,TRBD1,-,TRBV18,TGTGCCAGCTCACTTGGACAGGGGACACCTAACTATGGCTACACCTTC,CASSLGQGTPNYGYTF
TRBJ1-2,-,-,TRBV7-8,TGTGCCAGCAGCTTGGGAGGGTACTATGGCTACACCTTC,CASSLGGYYGYTF
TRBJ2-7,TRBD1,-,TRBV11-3,TGTGCCAGCAGCCCCAGGGGGTCCTACGAGCAGTACTTC,CASSPRGSYEQYF
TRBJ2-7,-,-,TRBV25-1,TGTGCCAGCACCCCTGGTGGTGTGCGGTACGAGCAGTACTTC,CASTPGGVRYEQYF
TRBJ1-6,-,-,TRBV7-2,TGTGCCAGCAGCTCCAGGGTGGCTCGGTCTAATTCACCCCTCCACTTT,CASSSRVARSNSPLHF
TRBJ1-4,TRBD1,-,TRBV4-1,TGCGCCAGCAGCCAAGGGGACAGGGTGAAGGAAAAACTGTTTTTT,CASSQGDRVKEKLFF
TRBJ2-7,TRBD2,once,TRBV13,TGTGCCAGCAGCCCCCGGCGGGAGTCCTCCTACGAGCAGTACTTC,CASSPRRESSYEQYF
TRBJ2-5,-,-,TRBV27,TGTGCCAGCAAGCGGTTCTCGTACCAAGAGACCCAGTACTTC,CASKRFSYQETQYF
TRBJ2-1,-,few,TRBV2,TGTGCCAGCAGTGAAGGACCTCGGGGGCGGATACGGGAGCAGTTCTTC,CASSEGPRGRIREQFF
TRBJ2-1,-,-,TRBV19,TGTGCCAGTAGTGGGTCGAGCTCCTACAATGAGCAGTTCTTC,CASSGSSSYNEQFF
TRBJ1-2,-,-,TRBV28,TGTGCCAGCAGTTCCCCACAAAGCACGGGGACCTTC,CASSSPQSTGTF
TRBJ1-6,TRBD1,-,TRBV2,TGTGCCAGCAGAGTCGACAGGGGAGGCTCACCCCTCCACTTT,CASRVDRGGSPLHF
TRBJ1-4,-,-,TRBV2,TGTGCCAGCAGAGCGACGGAGATTAATGAAAAACTGTTTTTT,CASRATEINEKLFF
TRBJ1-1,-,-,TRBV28,TGTGCCAGCAGTTCGCCGGGACAACGGGGGGCCACTGAAGCTTTCTTT,CASSSPGQRGATEAFF
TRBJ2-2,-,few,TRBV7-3,TGTGCCAGCAGCTTATTCGGCCTAGCTGACACCGGGGAGCTGTTTTTT,CASSLFGLADTGELFF
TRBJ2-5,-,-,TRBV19,TGTGCCAGTAGTATCTTTGGAAATGCGGAGACCCAGTACTTC,CASSIFGNAETQYF
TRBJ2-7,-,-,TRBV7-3,TGTGCCAGCAGCTCCATCCCCTCCAGGGGCCTCTCGACCTACGAGCAGTACTTC,CASSSIPSRGLSTYEQYF
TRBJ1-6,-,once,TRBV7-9,TGTGCCAGCAGCCCCTTTATCGGCAGCGATAATTCACCCCTCCACTTT,CASSPFIGSDNSPLHF
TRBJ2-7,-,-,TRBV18,TGTGCCAGCTCGCGGGACCGAACCTACGAGCAGTACTTC,CASSRDRTYEQYF
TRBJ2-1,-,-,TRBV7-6,TGTGCCAGCAGCTTAATAACCTTCTCCTACAATGAGCAGTTCTTC,CASSLITFSYNEQFF
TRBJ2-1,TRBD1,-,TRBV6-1,TGTGCCAGCAGTCGGACAGGGGACAATGAGCAGTTCTTC,CASSRTGDNEQFF
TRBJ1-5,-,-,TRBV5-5,TGTGCCAGCAGTCTTGGGGGCGGGCGTAGCAATCAGCCCCAGCATTTT,CASSLGGGRSNQPQHF
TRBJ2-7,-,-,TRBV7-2,TGTGCCAGCAGCCCCAGGACGCTGCCCTACGAGCAGTACTTC,CASSPRTLPYEQYF
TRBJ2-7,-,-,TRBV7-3,TGTGCCAGCAGCTTAAACGGTCAGGGTCCCTACGAGCAGTACTTC,CASSLNGQGPYEQYF
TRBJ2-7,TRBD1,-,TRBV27,TGTGCCAGCAGTTCCCTAGAAAAGTGGACAGGGGGCTACGAGCAGTACTTC,CASSSLEKWTGGYEQYF
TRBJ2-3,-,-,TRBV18,TGTGCCAGCTCACCAGGGTTAACAGATACGCAGTATTTT,CASSPGLTDTQYF
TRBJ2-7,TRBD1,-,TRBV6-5,TGTGCCAGCAGCTCCCGGGACAGCTACTACGAGCAGTACTTC,CASSSRDSYYEQYF
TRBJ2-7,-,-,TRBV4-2,TGTGCCAGCAGCCAAGAGCGAGGGACTTGGAGCTCCTACGAGCAGTACTTC,CASSQERGTWSSYEQYF
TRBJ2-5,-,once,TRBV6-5,TGTGCCAGCAGTTACACCACCAAAGAGACCCAGTACTTC,CASSYTTKETQYF
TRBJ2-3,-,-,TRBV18,TGTGCCAGCTCACCGTTTGGGGGAGAAGATACGCAGTATTTT,CASSPFGGEDTQYF
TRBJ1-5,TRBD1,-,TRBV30,TGTGCCTGGAGGCCGAGGACAGGGTTGATCGGTCAGCCCCAGCATTTT,CAWRPRTGLIGQPQHF
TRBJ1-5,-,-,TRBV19,TGTGCCAGTAGTATGGCAGGTTATCAGCCCCAGCATTTT,CASSMAGYQPQHF